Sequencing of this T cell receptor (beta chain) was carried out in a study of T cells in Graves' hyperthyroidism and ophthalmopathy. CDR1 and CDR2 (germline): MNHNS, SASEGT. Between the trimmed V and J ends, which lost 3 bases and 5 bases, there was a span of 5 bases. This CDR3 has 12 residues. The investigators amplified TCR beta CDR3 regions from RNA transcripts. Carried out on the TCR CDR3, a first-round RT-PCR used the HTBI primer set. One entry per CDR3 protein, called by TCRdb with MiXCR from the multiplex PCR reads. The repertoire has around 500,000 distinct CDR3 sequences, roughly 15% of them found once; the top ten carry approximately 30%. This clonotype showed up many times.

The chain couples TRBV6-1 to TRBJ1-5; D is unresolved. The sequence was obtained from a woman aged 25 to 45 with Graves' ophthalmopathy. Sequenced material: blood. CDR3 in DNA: TGTGCCAGCAGTGACGGGGATCAGCCCCAGCATTTT. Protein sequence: CASSDGDQPQHF.